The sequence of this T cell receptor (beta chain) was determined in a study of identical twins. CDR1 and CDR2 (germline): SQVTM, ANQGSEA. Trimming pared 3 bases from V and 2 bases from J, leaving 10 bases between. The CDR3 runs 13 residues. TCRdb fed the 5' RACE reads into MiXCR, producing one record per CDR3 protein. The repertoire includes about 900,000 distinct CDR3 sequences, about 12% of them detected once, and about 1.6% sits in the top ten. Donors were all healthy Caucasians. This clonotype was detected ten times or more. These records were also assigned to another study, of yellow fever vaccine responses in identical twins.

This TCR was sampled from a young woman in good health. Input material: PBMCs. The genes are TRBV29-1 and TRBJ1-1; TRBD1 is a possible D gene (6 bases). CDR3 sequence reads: CSVEGGHNTEAFF. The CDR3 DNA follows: TGCAGCGTTGAGGGGGGGCACAACACTGAAGCTTTCTTT.